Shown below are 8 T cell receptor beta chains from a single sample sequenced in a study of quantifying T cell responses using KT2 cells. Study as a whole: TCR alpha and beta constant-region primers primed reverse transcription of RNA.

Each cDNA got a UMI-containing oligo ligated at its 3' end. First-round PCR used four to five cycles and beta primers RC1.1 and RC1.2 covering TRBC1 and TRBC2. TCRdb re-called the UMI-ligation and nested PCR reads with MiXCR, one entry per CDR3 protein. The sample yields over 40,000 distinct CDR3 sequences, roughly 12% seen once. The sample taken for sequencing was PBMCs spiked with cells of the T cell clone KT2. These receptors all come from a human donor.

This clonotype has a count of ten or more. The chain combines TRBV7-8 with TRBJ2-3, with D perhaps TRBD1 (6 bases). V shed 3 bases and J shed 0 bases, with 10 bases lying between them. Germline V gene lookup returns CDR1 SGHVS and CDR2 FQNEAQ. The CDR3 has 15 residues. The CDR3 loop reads CASSLTGSSTDTQYF. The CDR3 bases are TGTGCCAGCAGCTTGACAGGATCTAGCACAGATACGCAGTATTTT.

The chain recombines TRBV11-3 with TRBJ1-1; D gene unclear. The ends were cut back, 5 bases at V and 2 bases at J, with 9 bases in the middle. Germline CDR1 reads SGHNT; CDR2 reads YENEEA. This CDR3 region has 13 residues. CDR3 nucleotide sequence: TGTGCCAGCAGCACCACAACAAACACTGAAGCTTTCTTT. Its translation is CASSTTTNTEAFF.

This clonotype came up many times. CDR3 nucleotide sequence: TGTGCCAGCTCAAGAAGCGGCGCAACTAATGAAAAACTGTTTTTT. Translation: CASSRSGATNEKLFF. V is TRBV18 and J is TRBJ1-4; unclear D gene. The V end was cut by 5 bases, the J end by 0 bases, with 10 bases between. The germline gives CDR1 KGHSH, CDR2 LQKENI. The CDR3 is 15 residues long.

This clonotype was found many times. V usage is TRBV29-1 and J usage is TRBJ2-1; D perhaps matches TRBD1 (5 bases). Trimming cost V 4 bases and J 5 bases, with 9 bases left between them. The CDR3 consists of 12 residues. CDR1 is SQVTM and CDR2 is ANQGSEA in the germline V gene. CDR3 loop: CSVGRQNNEQFF. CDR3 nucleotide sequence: TGCAGCGTTGGACGACAGAACAATGAGCAGTTCTTC.

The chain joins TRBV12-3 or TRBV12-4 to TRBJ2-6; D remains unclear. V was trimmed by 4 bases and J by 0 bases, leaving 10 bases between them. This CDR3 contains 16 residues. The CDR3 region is CASSYLGYSGANVLTF. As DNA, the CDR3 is TGTGCCAGCAGTTATCTGGGGTACTCTGGGGCCAACGTCCTGACTTTC.

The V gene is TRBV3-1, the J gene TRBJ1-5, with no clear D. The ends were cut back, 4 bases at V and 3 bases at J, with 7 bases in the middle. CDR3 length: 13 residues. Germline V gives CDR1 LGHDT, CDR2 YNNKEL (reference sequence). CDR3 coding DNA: TGTGCCAGCAGCCGAGACCTCAATCAGCCCCAGCATTTT. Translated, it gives CASSRDLNQPQHF.

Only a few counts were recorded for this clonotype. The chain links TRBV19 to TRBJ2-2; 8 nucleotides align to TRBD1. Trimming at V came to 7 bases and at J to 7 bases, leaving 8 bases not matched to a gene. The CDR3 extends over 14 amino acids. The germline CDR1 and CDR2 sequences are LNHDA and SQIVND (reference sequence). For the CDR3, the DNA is TGTGCCAGTATTGGCAGGGGGCGCAACGGGGAGCTGTTTTTT. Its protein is CASIGRGRNGELFF.

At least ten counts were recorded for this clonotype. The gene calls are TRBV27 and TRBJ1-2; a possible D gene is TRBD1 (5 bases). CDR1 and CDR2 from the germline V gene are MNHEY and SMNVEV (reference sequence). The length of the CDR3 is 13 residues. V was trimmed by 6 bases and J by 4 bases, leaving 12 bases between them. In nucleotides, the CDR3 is TGTGCCAGCAGACCTGACAGTTCCTATGGCTACACCTTC. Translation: CASRPDSSYGYTF.